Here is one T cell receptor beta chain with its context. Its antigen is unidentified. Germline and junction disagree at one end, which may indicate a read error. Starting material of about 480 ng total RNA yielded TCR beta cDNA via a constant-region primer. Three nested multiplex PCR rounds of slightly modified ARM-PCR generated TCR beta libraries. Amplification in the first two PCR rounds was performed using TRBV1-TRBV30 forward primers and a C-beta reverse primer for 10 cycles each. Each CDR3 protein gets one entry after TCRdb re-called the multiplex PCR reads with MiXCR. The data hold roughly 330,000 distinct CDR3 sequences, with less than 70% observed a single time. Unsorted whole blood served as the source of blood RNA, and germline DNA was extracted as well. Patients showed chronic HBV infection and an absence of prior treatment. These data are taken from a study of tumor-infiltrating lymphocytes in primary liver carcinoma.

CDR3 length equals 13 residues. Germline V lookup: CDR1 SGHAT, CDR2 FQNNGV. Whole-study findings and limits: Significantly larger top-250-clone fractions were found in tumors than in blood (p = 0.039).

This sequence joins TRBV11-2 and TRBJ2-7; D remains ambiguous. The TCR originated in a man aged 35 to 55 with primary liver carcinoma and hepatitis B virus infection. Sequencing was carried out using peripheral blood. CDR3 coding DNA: TGTACCAGCAGCTCCGTGAACACCCACGAGCAGTACTTC. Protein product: CTSSSVNTHEQYF. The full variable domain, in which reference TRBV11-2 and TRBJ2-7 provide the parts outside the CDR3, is EAGVAQSPRYKIIEKRQSVAFWCNPISGHATLYWYQQILGQGPKLLIQFQNNGVVDDSQLPKDRFSAERLKGVDSTLKIQPAKLEDSAVYLCTSSSVNTHEQYFGPGTRLTVT.